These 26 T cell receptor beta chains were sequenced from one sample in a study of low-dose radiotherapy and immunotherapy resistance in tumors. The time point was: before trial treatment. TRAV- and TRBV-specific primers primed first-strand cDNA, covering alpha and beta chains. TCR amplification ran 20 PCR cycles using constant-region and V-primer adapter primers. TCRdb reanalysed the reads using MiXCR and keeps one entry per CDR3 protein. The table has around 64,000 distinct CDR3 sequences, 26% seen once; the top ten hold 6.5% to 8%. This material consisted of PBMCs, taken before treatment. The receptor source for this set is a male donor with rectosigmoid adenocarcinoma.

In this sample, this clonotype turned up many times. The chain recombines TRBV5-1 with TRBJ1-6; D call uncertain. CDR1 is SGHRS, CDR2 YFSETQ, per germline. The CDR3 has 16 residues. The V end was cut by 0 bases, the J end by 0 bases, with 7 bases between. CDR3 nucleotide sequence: TGCGCCAGCAGCTTGGTTGGTAACTCCTATAATTCACCCCTCCACTTT. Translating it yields CASSLVGNSYNSPLHF.

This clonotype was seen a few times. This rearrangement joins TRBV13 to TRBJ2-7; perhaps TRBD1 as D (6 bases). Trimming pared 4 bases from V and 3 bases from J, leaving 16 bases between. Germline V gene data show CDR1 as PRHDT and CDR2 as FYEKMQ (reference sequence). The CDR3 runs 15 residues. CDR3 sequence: CASSSPRLRGYEQYF. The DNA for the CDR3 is TGTGCCAGCAGCTCGCCAAGGCTCAGGGGCTACGAGCAGTACTTC.

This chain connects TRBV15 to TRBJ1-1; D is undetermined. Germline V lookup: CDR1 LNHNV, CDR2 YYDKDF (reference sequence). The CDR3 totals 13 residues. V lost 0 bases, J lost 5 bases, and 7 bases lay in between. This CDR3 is CATSRDVGTEAFF. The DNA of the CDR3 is TGTGCCACCAGCAGAGATGTGGGAACTGAAGCTTTCTTT. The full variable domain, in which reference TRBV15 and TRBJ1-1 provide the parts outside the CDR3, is DAMVIQNPRYQVTQFGKPVTLSCSQTLNHNVMYWYQQKSSQAPKLLFHYYDKDFNNEADTPDNFQSRRPNTSFCFLDIRSPGLGDTAMYLCATSRDVGTEAFFGQGTRLTVV.

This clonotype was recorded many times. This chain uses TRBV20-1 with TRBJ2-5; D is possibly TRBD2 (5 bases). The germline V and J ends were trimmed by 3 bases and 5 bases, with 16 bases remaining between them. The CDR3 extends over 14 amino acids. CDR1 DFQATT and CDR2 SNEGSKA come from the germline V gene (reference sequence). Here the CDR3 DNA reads TGCAGTGCTAGGGTTTCCGGGGAAAGGGAGACCCAGTACTTC. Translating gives CSARVSGERETQYF.

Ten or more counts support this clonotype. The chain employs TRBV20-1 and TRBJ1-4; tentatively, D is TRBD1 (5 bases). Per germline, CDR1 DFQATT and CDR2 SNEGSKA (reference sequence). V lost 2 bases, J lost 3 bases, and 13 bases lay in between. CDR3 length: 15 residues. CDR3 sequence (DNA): TGCAGTGCTAGATCGGGACGGTCCGCTAATGAAAAACTGTTTTTT. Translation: CSARSGRSANEKLFF.

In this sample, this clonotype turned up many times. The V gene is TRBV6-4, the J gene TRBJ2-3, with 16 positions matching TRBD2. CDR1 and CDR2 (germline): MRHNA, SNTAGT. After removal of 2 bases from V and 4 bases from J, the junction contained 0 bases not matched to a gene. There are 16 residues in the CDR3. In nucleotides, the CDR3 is TGTGCCAGCAGTGACGGGACTAGCGGGGGGGCAGATACGCAGTATTTT. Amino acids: CASSDGTSGGADTQYF.

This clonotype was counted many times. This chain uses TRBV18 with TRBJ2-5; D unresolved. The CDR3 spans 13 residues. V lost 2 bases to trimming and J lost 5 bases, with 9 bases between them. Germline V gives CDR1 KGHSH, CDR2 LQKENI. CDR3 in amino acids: CASSPLAVETQYF. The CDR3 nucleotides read TGTGCCAGCTCACCATTAGCAGTTGAGACCCAGTACTTC. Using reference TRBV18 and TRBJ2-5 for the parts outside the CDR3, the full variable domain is NAGVMQNPRHLVRRRGQEARLRCSPMKGHSHVYWYRQLPEEGLKFMVYLQKENIIDESGMPKERFSAEFPKEGPSILRIQQVVRGDSAAYFCASSPLAVETQYFGPGTRLLVL.

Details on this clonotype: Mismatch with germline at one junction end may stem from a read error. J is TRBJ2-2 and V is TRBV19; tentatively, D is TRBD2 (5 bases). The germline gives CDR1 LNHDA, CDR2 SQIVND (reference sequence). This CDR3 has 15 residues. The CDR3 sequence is CTSSQRVAHTEELFF. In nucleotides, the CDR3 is TGTACCAGTAGTCAGAGGGTAGCCCACACCGAGGAGCTGTTTTTT.

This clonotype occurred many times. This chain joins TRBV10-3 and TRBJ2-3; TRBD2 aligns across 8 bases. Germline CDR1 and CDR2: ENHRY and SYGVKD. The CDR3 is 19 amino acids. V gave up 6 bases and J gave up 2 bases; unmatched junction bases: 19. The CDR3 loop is CAISRQSSGGQTLTDTQYF. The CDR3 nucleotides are TGTGCCATCAGCCGACAGTCCAGCGGGGGACAAACACTCACAGATACGCAGTATTTT.

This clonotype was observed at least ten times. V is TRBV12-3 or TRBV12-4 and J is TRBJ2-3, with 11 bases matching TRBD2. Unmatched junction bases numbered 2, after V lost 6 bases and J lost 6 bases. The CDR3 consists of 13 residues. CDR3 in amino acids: CASSRLAGDTQYF. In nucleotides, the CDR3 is TGTGCCAGCAGCCGACTAGCGGGGGATACGCAGTATTTT.

As DNA, the CDR3 is TGTGCCATCAGGACAGACGGGATTACCGGGGAGCTGTTTTTT. Translating gives CAIRTDGITGELFF. The gene calls are TRBV10-3 and TRBJ2-2; D may match TRBD1 or TRBD2 (5 bases each). The CDR3 sequence is 14 residues long. Germline values: CDR1 ENHRY, CDR2 SYGVKD. The V end was cut by 6 bases, the J end by 5 bases, with 13 bases between.

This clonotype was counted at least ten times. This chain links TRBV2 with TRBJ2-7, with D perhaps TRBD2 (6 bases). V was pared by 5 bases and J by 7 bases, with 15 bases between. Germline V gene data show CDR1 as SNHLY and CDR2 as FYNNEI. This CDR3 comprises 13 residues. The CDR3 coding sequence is TGTGCCAGCAGTTCCGGGACTGCCGAGGAGCAGTACTTC. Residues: CASSSGTAEEQYF.

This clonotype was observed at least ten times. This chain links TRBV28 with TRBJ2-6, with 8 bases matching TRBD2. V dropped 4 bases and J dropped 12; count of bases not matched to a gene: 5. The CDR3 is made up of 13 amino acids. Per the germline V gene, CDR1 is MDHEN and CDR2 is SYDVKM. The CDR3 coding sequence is TGTGCCAGCAGTTCTGGGGCGGGAGGCGTCCTGACTTTC. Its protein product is CASSSGAGGVLTF.

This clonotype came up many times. The DNA of the CDR3 is TGTGCCAGCTTTAGCGGGAGGGTAGATACGCAGTATTTT. Translating gives CASFSGRVDTQYF. The chain links TRBV28 to TRBJ2-3; 11 bases are shared with TRBD2. The V segment lost 8 bases and the J segment 5 bases; nucleotides outside the gene matches: 3. The CDR3 is made up of 13 amino acids. The germline V gene encodes CDR1 MDHEN and CDR2 SYDVKM.

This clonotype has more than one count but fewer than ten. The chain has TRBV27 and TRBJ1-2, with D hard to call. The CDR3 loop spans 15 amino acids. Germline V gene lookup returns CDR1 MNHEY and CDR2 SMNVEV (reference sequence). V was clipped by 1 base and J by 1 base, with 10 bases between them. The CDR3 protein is CASSLFPGGNYGYTF. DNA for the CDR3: TGTGCCAGCAGTTTATTCCCGGGAGGTAACTATGGCTACACCTTC.

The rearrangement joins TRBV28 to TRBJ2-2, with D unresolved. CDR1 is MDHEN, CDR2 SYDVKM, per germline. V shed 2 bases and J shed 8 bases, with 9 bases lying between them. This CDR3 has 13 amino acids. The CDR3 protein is CASSLSAKGELFF. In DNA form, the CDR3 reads TGTGCCAGCAGTTTAAGTGCAAAGGGGGAGCTGTTTTTT.

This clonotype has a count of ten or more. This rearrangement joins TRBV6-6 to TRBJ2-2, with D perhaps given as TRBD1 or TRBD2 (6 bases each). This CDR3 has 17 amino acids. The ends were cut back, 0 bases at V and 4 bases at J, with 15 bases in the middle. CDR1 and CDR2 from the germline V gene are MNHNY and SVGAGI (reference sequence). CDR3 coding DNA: TGTGCCAGCAGTTACTCCGGGGGCGGGCCCGGCACCGGGGAGCTGTTTTTT. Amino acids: CASSYSGGGPGTGELFF.

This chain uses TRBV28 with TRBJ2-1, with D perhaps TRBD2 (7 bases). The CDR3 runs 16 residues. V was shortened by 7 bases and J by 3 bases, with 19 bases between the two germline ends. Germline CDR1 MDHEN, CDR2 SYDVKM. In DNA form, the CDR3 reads TGTGCCAGCAATCCGGGGGGCGCCTTCCTCTACAATGAGCAGTTCTTC. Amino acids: CASNPGGAFLYNEQFF.

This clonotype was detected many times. CDR3 sequence reads: CASSKLAPEQYF. The DNA of the CDR3 is TGTGCCAGCAGTAAACTAGCACCCGAGCAGTACTTC. The rearrangement joins TRBV2 to TRBJ2-7, with D possibly being TRBD2 (6 bases). Germline V gene sequence: CDR1 SNHLY, CDR2 FYNNEI. The CDR3 sequence is 12 residues long. Trimming took off 5 bases at V and 6 bases at J, with 11 bases between the two ends.

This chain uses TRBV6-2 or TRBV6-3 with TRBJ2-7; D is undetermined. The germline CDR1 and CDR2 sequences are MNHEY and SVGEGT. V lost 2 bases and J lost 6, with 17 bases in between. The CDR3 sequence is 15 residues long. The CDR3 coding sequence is TGTGCCAGCAGTTACGGGTCGGCGGTTGACGTCGAGCAGTACTTC. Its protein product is CASSYGSAVDVEQYF.

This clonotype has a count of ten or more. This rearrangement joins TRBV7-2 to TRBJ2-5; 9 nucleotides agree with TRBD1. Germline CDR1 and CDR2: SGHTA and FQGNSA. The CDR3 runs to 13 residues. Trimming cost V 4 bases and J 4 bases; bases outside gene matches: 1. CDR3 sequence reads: CASSWDRAETQYF. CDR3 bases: TGTGCCAGCAGCTGGGACAGGGCAGAGACCCAGTACTTC. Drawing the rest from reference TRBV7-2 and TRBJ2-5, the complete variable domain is GAGVSQSPSNKVTEKGKDVELRCDPISGHTALYWYRQSLGQGLEFLIYFQGNSAPDKSGLPSDRFSAERTGGSVSTLTIQRTQQEDSAVYLCASSWDRAETQYFGPGTRLLVL.

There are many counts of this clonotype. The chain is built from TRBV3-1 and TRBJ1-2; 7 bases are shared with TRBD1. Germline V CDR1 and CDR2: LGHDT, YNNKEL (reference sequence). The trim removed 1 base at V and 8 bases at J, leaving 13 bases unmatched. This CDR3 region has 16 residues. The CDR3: CASSQGTGAVSGGYTF. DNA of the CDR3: TGTGCCAGCAGCCAAGGAACAGGGGCAGTATCGGGCGGCTACACCTTC. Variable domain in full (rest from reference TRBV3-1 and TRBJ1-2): DTAVSQTPKYLVTQMGNDKSIKCEQNLGHDTMYWYKQDSKKFLKIMFSYNNKELIINETVPNRFSPKSPDKAHLNLHINSLELGDSAVYFCASSQGTGAVSGGYTFGSGTRLTVV.

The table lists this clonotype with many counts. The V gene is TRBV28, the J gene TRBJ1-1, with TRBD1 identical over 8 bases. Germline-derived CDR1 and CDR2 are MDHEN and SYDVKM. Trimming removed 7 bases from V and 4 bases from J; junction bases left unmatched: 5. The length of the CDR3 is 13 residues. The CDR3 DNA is TGTGCCAGCACTAATACAGGGGGCACTGAAGCTTTCTTT. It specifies CASTNTGGTEAFF.

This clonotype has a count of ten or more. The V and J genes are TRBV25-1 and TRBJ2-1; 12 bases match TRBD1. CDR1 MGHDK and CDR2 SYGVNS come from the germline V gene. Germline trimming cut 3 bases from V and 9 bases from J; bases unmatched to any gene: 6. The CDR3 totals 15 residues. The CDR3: CASSEGQGALSEQFF. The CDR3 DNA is TGTGCCAGCAGTGAGGGACAGGGGGCGTTGAGTGAGCAGTTCTTC.

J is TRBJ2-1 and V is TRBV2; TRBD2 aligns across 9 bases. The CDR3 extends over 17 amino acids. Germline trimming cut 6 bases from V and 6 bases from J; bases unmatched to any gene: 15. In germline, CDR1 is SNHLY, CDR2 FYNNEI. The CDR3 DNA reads TGTGCCAGCAGGTGGGACCCGACTAGCGGAGCTACCAATGAGCAGTTCTTC. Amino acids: CASRWDPTSGATNEQFF.

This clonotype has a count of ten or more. CDR3 DNA sequence: TGTGCCAGCAGCGGCGGACAACCCGCTGAGCAGTTCTTC. It codes for CASSGGQPAEQFF. This chain joins TRBV11-3 and TRBJ2-1; the D gene is possibly TRBD1 (5 bases). The CDR3 has 13 amino acids. Trimming shortened V by 5 bases and J by 9 bases, and 14 bases separated the two germline ends. The V gene's germline CDR1 is SGHNT and CDR2 YENEEA.